Sequencing of this T cell receptor (beta chain) was carried out in a study of blood T cells in healthy people across ages. Study in general: About one barcoded beta molecule per two T cells came from capture by template switching.

The study drew donors from healthy Caucasian individuals in Russia aged roughly 6 to 90. Broader study findings: The study could not conclusively compare naive and antigen-experienced cells, given its unsorted PBMCs.

Remarks on this clonotype: Its matching antigen is unknown.

Trimming removed 1 base at V and 1 base at J, with 10 bases between. Looked up from germline, CDR1 is SEHNR and CDR2 is FQNEAQ (reference sequence). The CDR3 consists of 15 residues. A sample-barcoded 5' primer and a J-beta primer mix were used in a second PCR of roughly 7 to 11 cycles. From the 5' RACE reads, TCRdb called clonotypes with MiXCR, one entry per CDR3 protein. This table holds more than 1.4 million distinct CDR3 sequences, around 42% found once. This receptor was obtained from a woman between 18 and 29 years old in good health. Material for sequencing was blood. The chain couples TRBV7-9 to TRBJ1-1; D unresolved. Written as DNA, the CDR3 is TGTGCCAGCAGCTTAGGGCGGGGATCGAACACTGAAGCTTTCTTT. This encodes CASSLGRGSNTEAFF.